One T cell receptor (beta chain) is described in this entry. Its antigen is not identified. The V end lost 0 bases, the J end lost 8 bases, and 12 bases lay between the germline ends. The CDR3 length is 15 residues. The germline V gene has CDR1 SGHNT and CDR2 YYREEE (reference sequence). The data were obtained in a study of T cell responses to AZD1222 COVID-19 vaccine. Notes on the study in general: Compared with day 0, the breadth and depth of the Spike-specific TCR repertoire rose significantly after two doses of AZD1222. Within unmutated variant regions lay the reported targets of nearly half of spike-specific TCRs.

Measured with immunoSEQ multiplex PCR; TCRdb has only the in-frame clones, and not every one. The sample contains over 120,000 clones, 93% of which appear only once. This material consisted of peripheral blood, taken after recovery from COVID-19. J is TRBJ1-6 and V is TRBV5-4, with D maybe TRBD1 (5 bases). The TCR was taken from an adult who had recovered from COVID-19. The CDR3 DNA reads TGTGCCAGCAGCTTGGGGGACCCGGCCGATTCACCCCTCCACTTT. Protein sequence: CASSLGDPADSPLHF.